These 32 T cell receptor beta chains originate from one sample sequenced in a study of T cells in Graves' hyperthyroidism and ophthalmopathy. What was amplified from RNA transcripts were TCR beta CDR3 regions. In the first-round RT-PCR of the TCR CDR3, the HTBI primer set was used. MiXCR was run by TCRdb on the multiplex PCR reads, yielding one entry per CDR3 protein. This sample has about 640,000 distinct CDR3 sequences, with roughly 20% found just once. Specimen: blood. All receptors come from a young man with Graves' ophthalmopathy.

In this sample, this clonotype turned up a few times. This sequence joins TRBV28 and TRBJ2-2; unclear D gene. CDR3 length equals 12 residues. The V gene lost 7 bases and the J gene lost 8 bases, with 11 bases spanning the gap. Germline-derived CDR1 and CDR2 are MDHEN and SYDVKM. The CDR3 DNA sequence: TGTGCCAGCACGGTAGGGATAGGGGAGCTGTTTTTT. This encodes CASTVGIGELFF.

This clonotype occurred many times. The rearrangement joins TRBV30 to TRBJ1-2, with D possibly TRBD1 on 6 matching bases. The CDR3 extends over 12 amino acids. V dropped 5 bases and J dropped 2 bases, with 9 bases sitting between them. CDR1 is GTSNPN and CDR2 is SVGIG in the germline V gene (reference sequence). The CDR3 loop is CAWETGNYGYTF. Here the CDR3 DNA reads TGTGCCTGGGAGACAGGCAACTATGGCTACACCTTC. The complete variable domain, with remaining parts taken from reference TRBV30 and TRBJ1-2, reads SQTIHQWPATLVQPVGSPLSLECTVEGTSNPNLYWYRQAAGRGLQLLFYSVGIGQISSEVPQNLSASRPQDRQFILSSKKLLLSDSGFYLCAWETGNYGYTFGSGTRLTVV.

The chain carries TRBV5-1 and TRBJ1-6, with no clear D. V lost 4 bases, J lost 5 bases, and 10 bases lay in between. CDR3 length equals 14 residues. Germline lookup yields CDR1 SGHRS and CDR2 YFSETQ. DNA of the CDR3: TGCGCCAGCAGCCATGACACCAATAATTCACCCCTCCACTTT. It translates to CASSHDTNNSPLHF.

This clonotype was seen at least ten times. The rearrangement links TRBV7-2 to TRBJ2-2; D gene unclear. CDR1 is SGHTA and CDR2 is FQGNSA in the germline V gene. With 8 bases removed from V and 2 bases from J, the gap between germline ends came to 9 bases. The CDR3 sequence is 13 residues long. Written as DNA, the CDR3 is TGTGCCAGCCTAAGAACCAACACCGGGGAGCTGTTTTTT. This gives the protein CASLRTNTGELFF.

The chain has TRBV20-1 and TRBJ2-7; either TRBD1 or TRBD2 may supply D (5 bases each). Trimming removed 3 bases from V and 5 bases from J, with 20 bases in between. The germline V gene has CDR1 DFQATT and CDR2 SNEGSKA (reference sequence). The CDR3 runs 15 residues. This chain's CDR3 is CSARGPPGSRNEQYF. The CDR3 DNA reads TGCAGTGCTAGGGGGCCTCCGGGATCTCGAAACGAGCAGTACTTC.

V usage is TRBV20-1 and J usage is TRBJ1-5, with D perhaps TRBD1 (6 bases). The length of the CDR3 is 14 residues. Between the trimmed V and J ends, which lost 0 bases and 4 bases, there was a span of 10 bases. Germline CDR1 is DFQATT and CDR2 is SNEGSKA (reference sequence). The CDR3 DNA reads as TGCAGTGCTAGAGAGCCGAGGGGGAATCAGCCCCAGCATTTT. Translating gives CSAREPRGNQPQHF.

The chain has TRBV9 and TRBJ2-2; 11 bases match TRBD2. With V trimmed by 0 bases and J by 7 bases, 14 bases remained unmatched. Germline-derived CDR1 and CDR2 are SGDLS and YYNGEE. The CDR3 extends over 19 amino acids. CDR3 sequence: CASSVVLLAGVRWVGELFF. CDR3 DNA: TGTGCCAGCAGCGTAGTCCTACTAGCGGGAGTCCGGTGGGTCGGGGAGCTGTTTTTT.

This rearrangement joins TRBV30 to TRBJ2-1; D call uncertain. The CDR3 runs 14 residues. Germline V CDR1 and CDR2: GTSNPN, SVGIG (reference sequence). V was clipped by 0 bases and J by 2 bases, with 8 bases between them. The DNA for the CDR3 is TGTGCCTGGAGTGTACCCCACCCCTACAATGAGCAGTTCTTC. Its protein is CAWSVPHPYNEQFF. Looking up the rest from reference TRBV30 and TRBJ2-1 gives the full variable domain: SQTIHQWPATLVQPVGSPLSLECTVEGTSNPNLYWYRQAAGRGLQLLFYSVGIGQISSEVPQNLSASRPQDRQFILSSKKLLLSDSGFYLCAWSVPHPYNEQFFGPGTRLTVL.

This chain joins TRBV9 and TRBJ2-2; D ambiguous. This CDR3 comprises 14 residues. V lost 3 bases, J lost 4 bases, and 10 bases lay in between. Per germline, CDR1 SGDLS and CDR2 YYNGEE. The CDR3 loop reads CASSGLSSTGELFF. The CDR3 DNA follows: TGTGCCAGCAGCGGGCTATCTAGCACCGGGGAGCTGTTTTTT. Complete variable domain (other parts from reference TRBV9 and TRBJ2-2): DSGVTQTPKHLITATGQRVTLRCSPRSGDLSVYWYQQSLDQGLQFLIQYYNGEERAKGNILERFSAQQFPDLHSELNLSSLELGDSALYFCASSGLSSTGELFFGEGSRLTVL.

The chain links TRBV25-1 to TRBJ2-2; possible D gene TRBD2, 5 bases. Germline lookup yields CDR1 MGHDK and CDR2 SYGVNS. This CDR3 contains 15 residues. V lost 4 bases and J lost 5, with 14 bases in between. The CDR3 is CASSGAPTGTGELFF. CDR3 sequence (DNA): TGTGCCAGCAGTGGCGCCCCCACGGGGACCGGGGAGCTGTTTTTT.

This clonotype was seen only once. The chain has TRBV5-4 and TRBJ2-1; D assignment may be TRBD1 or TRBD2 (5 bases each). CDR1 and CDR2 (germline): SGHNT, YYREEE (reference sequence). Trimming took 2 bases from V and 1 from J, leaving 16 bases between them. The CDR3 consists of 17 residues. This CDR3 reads CASSFTTGTASYNEQFF. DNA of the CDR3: TGTGCCAGCAGCTTTACGACCGGGACGGCTTCCTACAATGAGCAGTTCTTC.

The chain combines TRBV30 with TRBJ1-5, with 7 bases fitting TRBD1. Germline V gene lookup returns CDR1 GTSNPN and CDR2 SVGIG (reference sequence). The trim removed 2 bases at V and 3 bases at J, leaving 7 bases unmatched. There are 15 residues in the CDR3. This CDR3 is CAWSIGDSLNQPQHF. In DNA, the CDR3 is TGTGCCTGGAGTATAGGGGACAGTCTCAATCAGCCCCAGCATTTT. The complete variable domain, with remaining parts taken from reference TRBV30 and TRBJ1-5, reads SQTIHQWPATLVQPVGSPLSLECTVEGTSNPNLYWYRQAAGRGLQLLFYSVGIGQISSEVPQNLSASRPQDRQFILSSKKLLLSDSGFYLCAWSIGDSLNQPQHFGDGTRLSIL.

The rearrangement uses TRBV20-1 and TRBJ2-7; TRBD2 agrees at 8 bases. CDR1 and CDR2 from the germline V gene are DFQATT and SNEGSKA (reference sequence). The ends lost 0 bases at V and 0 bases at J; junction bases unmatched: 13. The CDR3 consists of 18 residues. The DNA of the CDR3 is TGCAGTGCTAGAGATCGTACGGGAGGGCCTTGGAGCTCCTACGAGCAGTACTTC. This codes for CSARDRTGGPWSSYEQYF.

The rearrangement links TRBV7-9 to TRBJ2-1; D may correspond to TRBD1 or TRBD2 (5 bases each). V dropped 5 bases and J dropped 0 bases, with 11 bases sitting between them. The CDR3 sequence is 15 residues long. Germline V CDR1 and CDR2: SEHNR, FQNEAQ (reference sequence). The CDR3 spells CASSSRDHSYNEQFF. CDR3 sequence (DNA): TGTGCCAGCAGCAGCCGGGACCACTCCTACAATGAGCAGTTCTTC. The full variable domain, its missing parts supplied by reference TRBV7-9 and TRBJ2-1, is DTGVSQNPRHKITKRGQNVTFRCDPISEHNRLYWYRQTLGQGPEFLTYFQNEAQLEKSRLLSDRFSAERPKGSFSTLEIQRTEQGDSAMYLCASSSRDHSYNEQFFGPGTRLTVL.

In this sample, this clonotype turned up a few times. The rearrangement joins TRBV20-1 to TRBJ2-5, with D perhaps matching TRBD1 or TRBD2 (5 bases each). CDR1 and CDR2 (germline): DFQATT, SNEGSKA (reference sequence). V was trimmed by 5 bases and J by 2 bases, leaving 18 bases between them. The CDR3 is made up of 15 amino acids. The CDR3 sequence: CSAGAQRGVQETQYF. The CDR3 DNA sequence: TGCAGTGCTGGGGCTCAGCGAGGGGTTCAAGAGACCCAGTACTTC.

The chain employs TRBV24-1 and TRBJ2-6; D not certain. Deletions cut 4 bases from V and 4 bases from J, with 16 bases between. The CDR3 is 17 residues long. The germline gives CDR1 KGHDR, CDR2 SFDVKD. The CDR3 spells CATSEGFGSGGANVLTF. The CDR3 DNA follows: TGTGCCACCAGTGAGGGATTTGGTTCCGGGGGGGCCAACGTCCTGACTTTC.

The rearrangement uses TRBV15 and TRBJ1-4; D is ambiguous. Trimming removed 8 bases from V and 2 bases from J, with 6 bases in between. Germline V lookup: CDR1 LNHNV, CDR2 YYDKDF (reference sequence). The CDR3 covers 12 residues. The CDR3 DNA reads TGTGCCACCTCCCGGACTAATGAAAAACTGTTTTTT. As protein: CATSRTNEKLFF.

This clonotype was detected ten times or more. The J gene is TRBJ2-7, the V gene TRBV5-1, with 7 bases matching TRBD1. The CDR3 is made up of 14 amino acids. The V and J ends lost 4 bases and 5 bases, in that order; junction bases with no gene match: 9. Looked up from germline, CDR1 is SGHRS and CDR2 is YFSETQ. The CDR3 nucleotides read TGCGCCAGCAGCCTAACAGGGGAGAGCGACGAGCAGTACTTC. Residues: CASSLTGESDEQYF.

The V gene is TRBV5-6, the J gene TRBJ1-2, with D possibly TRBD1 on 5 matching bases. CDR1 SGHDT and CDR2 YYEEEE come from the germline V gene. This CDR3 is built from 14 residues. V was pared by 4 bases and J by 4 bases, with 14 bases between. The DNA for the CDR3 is TGTGCCAGCAGCGATTGGGGGGACCCCTATGGCTACACCTTC. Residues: CASSDWGDPYGYTF.

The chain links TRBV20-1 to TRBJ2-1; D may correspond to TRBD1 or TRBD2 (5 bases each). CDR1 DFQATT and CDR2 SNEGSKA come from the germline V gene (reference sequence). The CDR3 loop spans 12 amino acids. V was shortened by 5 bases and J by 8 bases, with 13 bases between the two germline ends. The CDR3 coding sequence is TGCAGTGCTGACGATAGGGGAGATGAGCAGTTCTTC. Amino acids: CSADDRGDEQFF.

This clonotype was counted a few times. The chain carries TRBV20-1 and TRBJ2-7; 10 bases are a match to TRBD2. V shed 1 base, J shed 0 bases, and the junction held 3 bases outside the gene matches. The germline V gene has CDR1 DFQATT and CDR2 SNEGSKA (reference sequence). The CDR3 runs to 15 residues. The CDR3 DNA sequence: TGCAGTGCTAGAGGGGCTAGCGGGAGCTCCTACGAGCAGTACTTC. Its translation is CSARGASGSSYEQYF.

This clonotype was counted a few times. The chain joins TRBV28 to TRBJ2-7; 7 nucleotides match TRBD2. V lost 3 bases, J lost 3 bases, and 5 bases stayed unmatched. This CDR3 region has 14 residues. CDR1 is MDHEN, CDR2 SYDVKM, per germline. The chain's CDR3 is CASSLGRAYYEQYF. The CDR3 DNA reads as TGTGCCAGCAGTTTGGGGAGGGCCTACTACGAGCAGTACTTC.

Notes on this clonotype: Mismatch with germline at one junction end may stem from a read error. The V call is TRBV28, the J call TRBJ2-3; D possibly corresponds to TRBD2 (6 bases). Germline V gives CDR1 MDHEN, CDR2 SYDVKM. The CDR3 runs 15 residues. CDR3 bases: TGTGCCAGCGGAGACCGGGACTGGGGCACAAATACGCAGTATTTT. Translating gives CASGDRDWGTNTQYF.

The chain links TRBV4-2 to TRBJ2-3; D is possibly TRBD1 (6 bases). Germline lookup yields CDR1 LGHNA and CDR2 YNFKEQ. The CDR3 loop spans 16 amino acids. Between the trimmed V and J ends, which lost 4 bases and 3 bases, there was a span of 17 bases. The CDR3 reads CASSPGQPIVTDTQYF. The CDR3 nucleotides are TGTGCCAGCAGCCCCGGACAGCCGATAGTAACAGATACGCAGTATTTT.

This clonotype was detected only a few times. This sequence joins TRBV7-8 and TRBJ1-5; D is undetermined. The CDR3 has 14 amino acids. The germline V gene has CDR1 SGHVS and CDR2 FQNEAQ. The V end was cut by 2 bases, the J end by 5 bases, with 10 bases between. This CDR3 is CASSLYTRDQPQHF. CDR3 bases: TGTGCCAGCAGCTTATACACAAGAGATCAGCCCCAGCATTTT.

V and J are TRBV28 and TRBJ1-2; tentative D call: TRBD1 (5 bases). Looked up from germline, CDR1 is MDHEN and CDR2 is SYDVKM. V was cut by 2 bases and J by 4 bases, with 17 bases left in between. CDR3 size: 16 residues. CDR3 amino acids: CASSLGGSGGFYGYTF. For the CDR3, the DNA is TGTGCCAGCAGTTTAGGGGGATCTGGGGGATTCTATGGCTACACCTTC.

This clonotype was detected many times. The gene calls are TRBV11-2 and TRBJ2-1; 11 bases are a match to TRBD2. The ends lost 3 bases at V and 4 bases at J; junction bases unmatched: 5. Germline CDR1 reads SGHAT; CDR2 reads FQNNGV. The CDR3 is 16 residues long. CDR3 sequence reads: CASSFTLAGEYNEQFF. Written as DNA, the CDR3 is TGTGCCAGCAGCTTCACACTAGCGGGAGAGTACAATGAGCAGTTCTTC.

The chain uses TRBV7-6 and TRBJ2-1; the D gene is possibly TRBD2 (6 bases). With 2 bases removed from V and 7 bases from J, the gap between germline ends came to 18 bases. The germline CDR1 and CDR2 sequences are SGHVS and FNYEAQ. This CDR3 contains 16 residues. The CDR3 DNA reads TGTGCCAGCAGCTTACAGTGGGCGGGAAGAGAGAATGAGCAGTTCTTC. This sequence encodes CASSLQWAGRENEQFF.

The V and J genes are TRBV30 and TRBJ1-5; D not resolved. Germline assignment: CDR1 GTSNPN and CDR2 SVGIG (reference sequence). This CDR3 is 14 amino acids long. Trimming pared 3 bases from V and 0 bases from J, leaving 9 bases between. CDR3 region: CAWSDLYSNQPQHF. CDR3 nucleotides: TGTGCCTGGAGCGACCTCTATAGCAATCAGCCCCAGCATTTT.

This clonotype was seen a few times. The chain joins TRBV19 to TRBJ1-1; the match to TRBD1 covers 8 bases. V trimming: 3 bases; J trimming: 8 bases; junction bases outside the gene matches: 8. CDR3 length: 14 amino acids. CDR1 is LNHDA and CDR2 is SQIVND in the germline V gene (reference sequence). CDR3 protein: CASSILTGAKEAFF. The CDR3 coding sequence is TGTGCCAGTAGTATTCTGACAGGGGCTAAAGAAGCTTTCTTT.

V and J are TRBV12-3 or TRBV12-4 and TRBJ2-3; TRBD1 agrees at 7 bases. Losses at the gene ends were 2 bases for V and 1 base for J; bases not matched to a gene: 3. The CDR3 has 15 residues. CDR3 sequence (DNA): TGTGCCAGCAGTTTAATTACAGGGGGCACAGATACGCAGTATTTT. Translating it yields CASSLITGGTDTQYF.

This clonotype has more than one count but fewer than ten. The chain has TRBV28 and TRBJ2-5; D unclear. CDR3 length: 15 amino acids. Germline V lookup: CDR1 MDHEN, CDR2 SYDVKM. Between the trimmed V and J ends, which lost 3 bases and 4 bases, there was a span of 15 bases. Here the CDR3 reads CASSLDQPLGETQYF. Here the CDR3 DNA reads TGTGCCAGCAGTTTGGACCAACCCCTCGGAGAGACCCAGTACTTC.